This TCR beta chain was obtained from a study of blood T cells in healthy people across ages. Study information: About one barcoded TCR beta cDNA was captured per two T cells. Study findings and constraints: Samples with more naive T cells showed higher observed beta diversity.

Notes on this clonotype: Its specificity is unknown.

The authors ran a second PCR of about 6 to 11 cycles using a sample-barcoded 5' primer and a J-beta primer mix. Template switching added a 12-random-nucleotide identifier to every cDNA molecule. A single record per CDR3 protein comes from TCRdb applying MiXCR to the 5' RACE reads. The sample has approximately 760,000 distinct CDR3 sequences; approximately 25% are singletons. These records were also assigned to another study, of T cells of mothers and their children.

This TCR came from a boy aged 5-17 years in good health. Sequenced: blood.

CDR3 DNA: TGTGCCAGCAGCTTAGCCCTTTCCGGGACAGTCCACGAGCAGTACTTC. Residues: CASSLALSGTVHEQYF. The genes are TRBV7-9 and TRBJ2-7; 7 bases align to TRBD1. The CDR3 is 16 amino acids. The V gene end was trimmed by 0 bases and the J gene end by 5 bases; junction bases not matched to a gene: 10. Germline V gives CDR1 SEHNR, CDR2 FQNEAQ (reference sequence). Together with reference TRBV7-9 and TRBJ2-7, the CDR3 gives the full variable domain: DTGVSQNPRHKITKRGQNVTFRCDPISEHNRLYWYRQTLGQGPEFLTYFQNEAQLEKSRLLSDRFSAERPKGSFSTLEIQRTEQGDSAMYLCASSLALSGTVHEQYFGPGTRLTVT.